This TCR beta chain was documented in a study of blood T cells in healthy people across ages. At the level of the study: Per two T cells, template switching captured roughly one barcoded beta molecule. General observations from the study: Age brought a roughly linear fall in TCR beta diversity measured per million T cells. Naive CD4+ cell counts and diversity both ran higher in long-lived than in aged donors.

It was with a sample-barcoded 5' primer and a J-beta primer mix that a second PCR of roughly 7 to 12 cycles was run. TCRdb re-called the 5' RACE reads through MiXCR, storing one row per CDR3 protein. The data hold about 1.4 million distinct CDR3 sequences, with around 59% observed a single time. With 5 bases removed from V and 1 base from J, the gap between germline ends came to 14 bases. Germline V lookup: CDR1 MNHEY, CDR2 SMNVEV (reference sequence). The CDR3 loop spans 15 amino acids. The study recruited healthy Caucasian donors from Russia who were aged about 6 to 100. Of note for this clonotype: Its target is not known.

The material sequenced was blood. This chain uses TRBV27 with TRBJ1-1, with a possible D match to TRBD1 (6 bases). The sequence came from a man aged 18 to 30 in good health. CDR3 DNA: TGTGCCAGCAGTGGGACGGCAGGGGAGAACACTGAAGCTTTCTTT. Amino acids: CASSGTAGENTEAFF.